In this sample, the clone carrying this T cell receptor beta chain turned up many times. What it binds is not known. This sample stems from a study of molecular identifiers for immune sequencing clone quantification. Study-wide points: Over 97% of CMV-specific effector molecules, but under 1% of naive ones, were in clones above 20 copies.

Previously described methods and listed TCR primers produced bulk TCR libraries. TCRdb reanalysed the PCR reads using MiXCR and keeps one entry per CDR3 protein. Here the sample spans about 65,000 distinct CDR3 sequences, around a sixth being singletons. The V segment lost 3 bases and the J segment 5 bases; nucleotides outside the gene matches: 10. The CDR3 length is 15 residues. CDR1 is SGHRS, CDR2 YFSETQ, per germline. The rearrangement joins TRBV5-1 to TRBJ1-1, with 7 bases that match TRBD1. Sequencing was carried out using naive CD8+ T cells from blood, with Jurkat cell RNA spiked in. Documented subset: FACS-sorted CD8+CD4-CCR7+CD45RA+ naive T cells. The sequence was obtained from a human donor in good health. Some libraries in this study had Jurkat cell RNA spiked in. CDR3: CASSSSEGAGTEAFF. The CDR3 DNA reads as TGCGCCAGCAGCTCGAGTGAGGGGGCAGGAACTGAAGCTTTCTTT.